This TCR beta chain was captured in a study of shared clonotypes between healthy human individuals. Overall study: Ranging from 18 to 49 in age, donors were a couple of women and three men.

Points from the study as a whole: Tissues were not sampled, only blood, and their repertoires likely differ.

There are 14 residues in the CDR3. With V trimmed by 3 bases and J by 7 bases, 4 bases remained unmatched. Germline values: CDR1 SGHTA, CDR2 FQGNSA. CD4+ cells were split into CD45RA+ naive and CD45RA-negative memory subsets. Note on this clone: Its antigen is unidentified.

Here immunoSEQ multiplex PCR was the method, and the copy in TCRdb shows in-frame clones only, minus some. This table holds over a million clones, more than 95% found once. The sequence derives from a man between 25 and 39 years old in good health. The V call is TRBV7-2, the J call TRBJ2-1, with 9 bases fitting TRBD1. Sequenced material: naive CD4+ T cells sorted from blood. Documented subset: CD45RA+ positively selected. This chain's CDR3 is CASSFDRGKNEQFF. CDR3 DNA: TGTGCCAGCAGCTTCGACAGGGGGAAAAATGAGCAGTTCTTC.